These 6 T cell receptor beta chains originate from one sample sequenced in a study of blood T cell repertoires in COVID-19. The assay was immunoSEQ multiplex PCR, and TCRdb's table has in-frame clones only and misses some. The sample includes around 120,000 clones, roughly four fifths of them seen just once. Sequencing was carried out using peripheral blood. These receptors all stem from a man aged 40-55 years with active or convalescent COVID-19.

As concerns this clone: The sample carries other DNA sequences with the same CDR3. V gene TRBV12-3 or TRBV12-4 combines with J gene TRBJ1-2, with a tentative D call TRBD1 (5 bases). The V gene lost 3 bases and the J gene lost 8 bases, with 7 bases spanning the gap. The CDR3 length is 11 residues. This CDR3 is CASSFRGGYTF. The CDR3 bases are TGTGCCAGCAGTTTTAGGGGCGGCTACACCTTC.

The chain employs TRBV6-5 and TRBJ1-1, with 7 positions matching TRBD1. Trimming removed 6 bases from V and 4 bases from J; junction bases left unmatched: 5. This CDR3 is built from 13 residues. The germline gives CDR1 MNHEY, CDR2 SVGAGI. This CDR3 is CASRAGGTTEAFF. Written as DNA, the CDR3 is TGTGCCAGCAGAGCAGGGGGAACCACTGAAGCTTTCTTT.

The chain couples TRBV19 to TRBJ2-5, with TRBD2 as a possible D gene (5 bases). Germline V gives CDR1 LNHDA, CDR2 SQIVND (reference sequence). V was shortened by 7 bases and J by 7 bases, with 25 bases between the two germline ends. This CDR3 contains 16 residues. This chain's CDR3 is CASMGSRDRRVGTQYF. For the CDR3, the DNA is TGTGCCAGTATGGGTTCTAGAGATAGGCGGGTGGGGACCCAGTACTTC.

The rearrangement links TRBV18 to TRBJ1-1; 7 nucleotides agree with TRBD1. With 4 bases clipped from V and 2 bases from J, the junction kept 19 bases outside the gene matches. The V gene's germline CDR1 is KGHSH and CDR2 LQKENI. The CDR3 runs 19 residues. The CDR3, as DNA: TGTGCCAGCTCACTATATACAGGGGCCCTGGGCGCGGGTAACACTGAAGCTTTCTTT. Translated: CASSLYTGALGAGNTEAFF.

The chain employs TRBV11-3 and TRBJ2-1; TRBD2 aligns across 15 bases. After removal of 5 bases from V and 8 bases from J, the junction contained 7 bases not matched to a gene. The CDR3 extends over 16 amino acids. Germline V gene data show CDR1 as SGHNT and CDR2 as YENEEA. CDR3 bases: TGTGCCAGCAGCCGTGGACTAGCGGGGGGGTCCGATGAGCAGTTCTTC. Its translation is CASSRGLAGGSDEQFF. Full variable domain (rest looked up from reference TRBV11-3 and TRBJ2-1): EAGVVQSPRYKIIEKKQPVAFWCNPISGHNTLYWYLQNLGQGPELLIRYENEEAVDDSQLPKDRFSAERLKGVDSTLKIQPAELGDSAVYLCASSRGLAGGSDEQFFGPGTRLTVL.

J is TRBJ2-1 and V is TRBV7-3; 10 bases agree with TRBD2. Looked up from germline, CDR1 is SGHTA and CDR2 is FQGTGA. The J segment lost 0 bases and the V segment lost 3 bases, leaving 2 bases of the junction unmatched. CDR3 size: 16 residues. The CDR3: CASSLSSGSSYNEQFF. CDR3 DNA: TGTGCCAGCAGCTTGTCTAGCGGGAGCTCCTACAATGAGCAGTTCTTC.